The rows below give T cell receptor beta chains drawn from one sample of a study of CD8+CD57+ T cells in acquired aplastic anemia. TCRdb used MiXCR to reprocess the reads, holding one entry per CDR3 protein. The repertoire holds 180,000 or so distinct CDR3 sequences, with around half as singletons. Sequenced material: sorted CD4+, CD8+, or CD8+CD57+ T cells (not recorded which) from PBMCs. These receptors came from a human donor with aplastic anemia. Each CDR3 is given with its conserved first and last residue. Fields, in order: D gene, clone size, J gene, V gene, CDR3 protein, CDR3 DNA. The D gene is left open where the match is weak. Clone size is not always given. Where it is, it says once, few, many or a class for expanded clones.

d_gene: TRBD1; abundance: -; j_gene: TRBJ1-1; v_gene: TRBV18; CDR3aa: CASSLFDRERTEAFF; CDR3nt: TGTGCCAGCTCACTGTTTGACAGGGAGAGGACTGAAGCTTTCTTT
d_gene: -; abundance: few; j_gene: TRBJ2-3; v_gene: TRBV11-2; CDR3aa: CASSPPSGWGTDTQYF; CDR3nt: TGTGCCAGCAGTCCTCCGAGCGGTTGGGGCACAGATACGCAGTATTTT
d_gene: TRBD1; abundance: -; j_gene: TRBJ2-7; v_gene: TRBV5-5; CDR3aa: CASSPRTGGDYEQYF; CDR3nt: TGTGCCAGCAGCCCAAGGACAGGGGGCGACTACGAGCAGTACTTC
d_gene: -; abundance: many; j_gene: TRBJ1-2; v_gene: TRBV12-3/TRBV12-4; CDR3aa: CASTVTGYGLGYTF; CDR3nt: TGTGCCAGCACCGTCACCGGATATGGTCTTGGCTACACCTTC
d_gene: -; abundance: -; j_gene: TRBJ2-7; v_gene: TRBV4-1; CDR3aa: CASSQVEGHSYEQYF; CDR3nt: TGCGCCAGCAGCCAAGTTGAGGGCCACTCCTACGAGCAGTACTTC
d_gene: TRBD2; abundance: -; j_gene: TRBJ2-7; v_gene: TRBV6-1; CDR3aa: CASSDGAGDAYEQYF; CDR3nt: TGTGCCAGCAGTGATGGGGCGGGAGATGCCTACGAGCAGTACTTC
d_gene: -; abundance: -; j_gene: TRBJ2-3; v_gene: TRBV30; CDR3aa: CAWRGPGSTDTQYF; CDR3nt: TGTGCCTGGAGGGGACCTGGTAGCACAGATACGCAGTATTTT
d_gene: -; abundance: -; j_gene: TRBJ2-7; v_gene: TRBV5-1; CDR3aa: CASSLGVRQRDYEQYF; CDR3nt: TGCGCCAGCAGCTTGGGGGTCCGTCAACGGGACTACGAGCAGTACTTC
d_gene: TRBD1; abundance: -; j_gene: TRBJ1-5; v_gene: TRBV19; CDR3aa: CASSHQGAGQPQHF; CDR3nt: TGTGCCAGTAGTCATCAGGGGGCCGGTCAGCCCCAGCATTTT
d_gene: TRBD1; abundance: many; j_gene: TRBJ2-5; v_gene: TRBV6-1; CDR3aa: CAVGMGTGVTETQYF; CDR3nt: TGTGCCGTGGGGATGGGGACAGGGGTTACGGAGACCCAGTACTTC
d_gene: -; abundance: -; j_gene: TRBJ1-2; v_gene: TRBV20-1; CDR3aa: CSVPDRIYGYTF; CDR3nt: TGCAGTGTCCCGGACAGAATCTATGGCTACACCTTC
d_gene: -; abundance: -; j_gene: TRBJ1-6; v_gene: TRBV3-1; CDR3aa: CASSQGTETRDSPLHF; CDR3nt: TGTGCCAGCAGCCAAGGGACAGAAACCAGGGATTCACCCCTCCACTTT
d_gene: -; abundance: many; j_gene: TRBJ2-2; v_gene: TRBV5-1; CDR3aa: CASRGQGANTGELFF; CDR3nt: TGCGCCAGCAGGGGACAAGGGGCGAACACCGGGGAGCTGTTTTTT
d_gene: -; abundance: many; j_gene: TRBJ2-5; v_gene: TRBV24-1; CDR3aa: CATGSASTQYF; CDR3nt: TGTGCCACCGGGAGCGCCTCGACCCAGTACTTC
d_gene: TRBD2; abundance: -; j_gene: TRBJ2-1; v_gene: TRBV4-2; CDR3aa: CASSPGTSGAYNEQFF; CDR3nt: TGTGCCAGCAGCCCCGGGACTAGCGGGGCCTACAATGAGCAGTTCTTC
d_gene: -; abundance: few; j_gene: TRBJ2-7; v_gene: TRBV10-3; CDR3aa: CAIGGGENSYEQYF; CDR3nt: TGTGCCATCGGAGGGGGGGAGAACTCCTACGAGCAGTACTTC
d_gene: -; abundance: many; j_gene: TRBJ2-3; v_gene: TRBV27; CDR3aa: CASSLWGDTQYF; CDR3nt: TGTGCCAGCAGTTTATGGGGAGATACGCAGTATTTT
d_gene: TRBD2; abundance: many; j_gene: TRBJ2-3; v_gene: TRBV2; CDR3aa: CASKREGDTQYF; CDR3nt: TGTGCCAGCAAACGGGAGGGAGATACGCAGTATTTT
d_gene: -; abundance: -; j_gene: TRBJ1-2; v_gene: TRBV24-1; CDR3aa: CATSDQGFYGYTF; CDR3nt: TGTGCCACCAGTGACCAGGGTTTCTATGGCTACACCTTC
d_gene: -; abundance: -; j_gene: TRBJ1-2; v_gene: TRBV12-3/TRBV12-4; CDR3aa: CASSLQGPYGYTF; CDR3nt: TGTGCCAGCAGTTTACAGGGCCCCTATGGCTACACCTTC
d_gene: -; abundance: many; j_gene: TRBJ1-1; v_gene: TRBV28; CDR3aa: CASSLIQNTEAFF; CDR3nt: TGTGCCAGCAGTTTGATACAGAACACTGAAGCTTTCTTT
d_gene: -; abundance: many; j_gene: TRBJ1-4; v_gene: TRBV7-2; CDR3aa: CASSLVQGNPTNEKLFF; CDR3nt: TGTGCCAGCAGCTTAGTACAGGGAAATCCAACTAATGAAAAACTGTTTTTT
d_gene: -; abundance: few; j_gene: TRBJ1-6; v_gene: TRBV2; CDR3aa: CASSENLYNSPLHF; CDR3nt: TGTGCCAGCAGTGAAAACCTATATAATTCACCCCTCCACTTT
d_gene: -; abundance: few; j_gene: TRBJ2-7; v_gene: TRBV7-2; CDR3aa: CASSSKPYEQYF; CDR3nt: TGTGCCAGCAGCTCCAAGCCCTACGAGCAGTACTTC
d_gene: -; abundance: many; j_gene: TRBJ1-1; v_gene: TRBV14; CDR3aa: CASSQETRASNAFF; CDR3nt: TGTGCCAGCAGCCAAGAGACTCGGGCTTCCAACGCTTTCTTT
d_gene: TRBD2; abundance: once; j_gene: TRBJ2-5; v_gene: TRBV2; CDR3aa: CANSGGPLGTQYF; CDR3nt: TGTGCCAATAGCGGGGGGCCACTAGGGACCCAGTACTTC
d_gene: -; abundance: -; j_gene: TRBJ1-5; v_gene: TRBV2; CDR3aa: CASSRLGQRNQPQHF; CDR3nt: TGTGCCAGCAGTAGGCTAGGACAGAGAAATCAGCCCCAGCATTTT
d_gene: TRBD2; abundance: -; j_gene: TRBJ2-7; v_gene: TRBV5-4; CDR3aa: CASSFSLAGGQAYEQYF; CDR3nt: TGTGCCAGCAGCTTTTCGCTAGCGGGAGGGCAGGCCTACGAGCAGTACTTC
d_gene: TRBD2; abundance: many; j_gene: TRBJ2-7; v_gene: TRBV27; CDR3aa: CASSLALAGVNEQYF; CDR3nt: TGTGCCAGCAGTTTGGCACTAGCGGGAGTAAACGAGCAGTACTTC
d_gene: TRBD2; abundance: -; j_gene: TRBJ2-7; v_gene: TRBV5-4; CDR3aa: CASSPRGLMGEQYF; CDR3nt: TGTGCCAGCAGTCCGCGGGGACTAATGGGGGAGCAGTACTTC
d_gene: -; abundance: -; j_gene: TRBJ1-5; v_gene: TRBV6-2/TRBV6-3; CDR3aa: CASSPIVPGLAALEHF; CDR3nt: TGTGCCAGCAGTCCGATAGTCCCGGGACTAGCGGCCCTCGAGCATTTT
d_gene: -; abundance: -; j_gene: TRBJ2-5; v_gene: TRBV20-1; CDR3aa: CSAPTDSQETQYF; CDR3nt: TGCAGTGCCCCGACGGACTCCCAAGAGACCCAGTACTTC
d_gene: -; abundance: -; j_gene: TRBJ2-7; v_gene: TRBV7-2; CDR3aa: CASTQTRYEQYF; CDR3nt: TGTGCCAGCACCCAAACCCGATACGAGCAGTACTTC
d_gene: TRBD1; abundance: -; j_gene: TRBJ1-6; v_gene: TRBV6-1; CDR3aa: CASRKTGAIDSPLRF; CDR3nt: TGTGCCAGCAGGAAGACAGGGGCAATAGATTCACCCCTCCGCTTT
d_gene: TRBD2; abundance: -; j_gene: TRBJ2-3; v_gene: TRBV10-3; CDR3aa: CAISDSGTSGGGVLSTDTQYF; CDR3nt: TGTGCCATCAGTGACTCCGGGACTAGCGGGGGGGGCGTGCTTAGCACAGATACGCAGTATTTT
d_gene: TRBD1; abundance: -; j_gene: TRBJ2-1; v_gene: TRBV6-1; CDR3aa: CASRAGTAYPYNEQFF; CDR3nt: TGTGCCAGCAGAGCCGGGACAGCCTATCCCTACAATGAGCAGTTCTTC
d_gene: -; abundance: many; j_gene: TRBJ1-1; v_gene: TRBV12-3/TRBV12-4; CDR3aa: CASSTGQANTEAFF; CDR3nt: TGTGCCAGCAGTACGGGGCAGGCGAACACTGAAGCTTTCTTT